Included here is one T cell receptor beta chain sequence, with context. Its antigen is undetermined. This sample stems from a study of CD8 T cells in ankylosing spondylitis. Study-wide points: Within ankylosing spondylitis blood, a TCR beta motif made up of eight highly homologous variants appeared to be characteristic. Relatively rare in peripheral blood, disease-linked clones were also CD8+. Earlier reports found some motif variants in synovial fluid and blood in reactive arthritis.

5'-RACE, quantitative and with molecular barcodes, yielded the TCR beta libraries. TCRdb recomputed calls from the 5' RACE reads with MiXCR, one row per CDR3 protein. Altogether over 450,000 distinct CDR3 sequences are present, roughly 13% being singletons, with the ten largest covering nearly 7%. CDR1 is DFQATT, CDR2 SNEGSKA, per germline (reference sequence). V dropped 6 bases and J dropped 6; count of bases not matched to a gene: 9. The CDR3 is made up of 16 amino acids. This sequence was found in a male donor with ankylosing spondylitis. The rearrangement joins TRBV20-1 to TRBJ2-2; TRBD2 matches 14 bases. The source material was blood, either unsorted or a sorted T cell fraction (not recorded which). The DNA for the CDR3 is TGCAGTGCCACGACTAGCGGGAGGGCCGGTCCCGGGGAGCTGTTTTTT. Translating gives CSATTSGRAGPGELFF.